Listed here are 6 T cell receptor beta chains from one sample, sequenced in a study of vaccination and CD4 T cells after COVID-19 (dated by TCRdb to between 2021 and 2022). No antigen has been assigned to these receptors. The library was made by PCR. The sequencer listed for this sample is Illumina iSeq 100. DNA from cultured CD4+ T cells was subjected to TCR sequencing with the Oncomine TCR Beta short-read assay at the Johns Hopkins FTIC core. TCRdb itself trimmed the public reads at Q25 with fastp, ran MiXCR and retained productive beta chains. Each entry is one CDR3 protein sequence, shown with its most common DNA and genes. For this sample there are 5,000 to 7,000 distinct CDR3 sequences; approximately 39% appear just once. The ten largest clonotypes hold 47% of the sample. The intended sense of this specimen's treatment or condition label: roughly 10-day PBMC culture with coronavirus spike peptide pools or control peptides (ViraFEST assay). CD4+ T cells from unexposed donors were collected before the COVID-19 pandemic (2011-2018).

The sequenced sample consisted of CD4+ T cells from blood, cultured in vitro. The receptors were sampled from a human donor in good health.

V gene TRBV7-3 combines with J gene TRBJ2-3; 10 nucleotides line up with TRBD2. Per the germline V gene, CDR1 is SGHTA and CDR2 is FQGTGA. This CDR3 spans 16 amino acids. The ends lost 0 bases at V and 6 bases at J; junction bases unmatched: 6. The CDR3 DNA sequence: TGTGCCAGCAGCTTAACGTCAGCGGGGGGGCAGGATACGCAGTATTTT. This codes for CASSLTSAGGQDTQYF.

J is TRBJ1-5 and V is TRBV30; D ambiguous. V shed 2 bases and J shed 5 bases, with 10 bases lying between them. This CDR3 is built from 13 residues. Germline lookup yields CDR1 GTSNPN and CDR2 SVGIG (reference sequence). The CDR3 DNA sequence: TGTGCCTGGAGTCTAGTAGGGTATCAGCCCCAGCATTTT. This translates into CAWSLVGYQPQHF.

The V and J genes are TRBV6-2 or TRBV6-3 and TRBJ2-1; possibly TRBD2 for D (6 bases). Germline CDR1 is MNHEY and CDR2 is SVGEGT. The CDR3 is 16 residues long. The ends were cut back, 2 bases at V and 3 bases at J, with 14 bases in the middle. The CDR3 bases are TGTGCCAGCAGTTACGGGGGGATAGTGTTCTACAATGAGCAGTTCTTC. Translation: CASSYGGIVFYNEQFF.

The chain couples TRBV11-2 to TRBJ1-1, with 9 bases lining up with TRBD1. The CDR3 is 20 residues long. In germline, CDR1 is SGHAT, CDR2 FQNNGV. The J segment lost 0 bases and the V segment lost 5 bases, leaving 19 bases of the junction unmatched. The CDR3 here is CASSPKTDRGIGAMNTEAFF. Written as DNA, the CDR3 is TGTGCCAGCAGCCCTAAAACGGACAGGGGCATTGGGGCCATGAACACTGAAGCTTTCTTT.

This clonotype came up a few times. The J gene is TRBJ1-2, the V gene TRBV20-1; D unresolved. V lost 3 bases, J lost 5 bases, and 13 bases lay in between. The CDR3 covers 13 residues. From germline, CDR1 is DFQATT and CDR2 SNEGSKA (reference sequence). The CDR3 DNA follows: TGCAGTGCTAGTCTCAGGAACCTATATGGCTACACCTTC. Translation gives CSASLRNLYGYTF.

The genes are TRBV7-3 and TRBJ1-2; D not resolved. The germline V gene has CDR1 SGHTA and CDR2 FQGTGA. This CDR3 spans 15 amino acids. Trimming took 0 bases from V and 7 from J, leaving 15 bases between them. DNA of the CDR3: TGTGCCAGCAGCTTAACGGACTCCTCCTGGGGTGGCTACACCTTC. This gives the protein CASSLTDSSWGGYTF.